These 5 T cell receptor beta chains originate from one sample sequenced in a study of cytomegalovirus exposure and HLA in healthy donors. PCR involved 60 Vbeta and 13 Jbeta primers. The repertoire was sequenced with immunoSEQ multiplex PCR; TCRdb's copy has only in-frame clones and lacks some. The sample has 55,000 to 80,000 clones, about 72% seen once. The sequencing sample was made of PBMCs. The source is a man in his forties in good health and CMV-seropositive.

This clone was recorded a few times. The V and J genes are TRBV30 and TRBJ2-7; D is uncertain. The length of the CDR3 is 12 residues. Germline CDR1 is GTSNPN and CDR2 is SVGIG (reference sequence). V was cut by 0 bases and J by 3 bases, with 6 bases left in between. The CDR3 sequence is CAWSVGVYEQYF. The CDR3 DNA is TGTGCCTGGAGTGTAGGAGTCTACGAGCAGTACTTC.

This clone was counted only a few times. V gene TRBV7-3 combines with J gene TRBJ1-4, with 8 bases identical to TRBD1. V dropped 4 bases and J dropped 4; count of bases not matched to a gene: 17. The CDR3 covers 19 residues. Germline values: CDR1 SGHTA, CDR2 FQGTGA. The CDR3 nucleotides read TGTGCCAGCAGCTCCACCGGTGGCAGGGGGCTCCGAATTAATGAAAAACTGTTTTTT. Encoded protein: CASSSTGGRGLRINEKLFF.

This chain connects TRBV9 to TRBJ2-5, with 12 positions matching TRBD2. V lost 0 bases and J lost 1; bases outside the gene matches: 10. CDR3 length: 19 residues. Per germline, CDR1 SGDLS and CDR2 YYNGEE. This chain's CDR3 is CASSVVPQELAGGQETQYF. In nucleotides, the CDR3 is TGTGCCAGCAGCGTAGTCCCCCAAGAACTAGCGGGGGGCCAAGAGACCCAGTACTTC.

The J gene is TRBJ1-2, the V gene TRBV7-9; TRBD1 agrees at 12 bases. The CDR3 length is 14 residues. Germline V gene sequence: CDR1 SEHNR, CDR2 FQNEAQ (reference sequence). J gave up 7 bases and V 3 bases, and 3 bases lay outside the gene matches. The CDR3 DNA reads as TGTGCCAGCAGCTTGGGACAGGGGGCGCCTGGCTACACCTTC. It yields the protein CASSLGQGAPGYTF.

This clone has just a few counts. V gene TRBV5-6 combines with J gene TRBJ2-1; D gene uncertain. The length of the CDR3 is 16 residues. With 1 base removed from V and 0 bases from J, the gap between germline ends came to 11 bases. Germline loops: CDR1 SGHDT, CDR2 YYEEEE. CDR3 DNA: TGTGCCAGCAGCTTGCGGTCAGCGAGCTCCTACAATGAGCAGTTCTTC. As protein: CASSLRSASSYNEQFF.